Below, 25 T cell receptor beta chains from the same sample are listed, as sequenced in a study of Ad26.COV2.S vaccination and SARS-CoV-2 variants. Specified treatment: roughly 20 received Ad26.COV2.S at low or high dose, single or two shots; about 5 received placebo; per-sample allocation not given. Specimen acquisition occurred on day 63 following the initial vaccine or placebo injection. The method was immunoSEQ multiplex PCR; TCRdb's version includes in-frame clones alone and lacks a portion of them. There are under 250,000 clones in the sample; around 90% occur only once, and less than 3.5% lies in the top ten. The sample consisted of peripheral blood, taken in a trial of Ad26.COV2.S vaccine versus placebo. The receptor set was obtained from a person aged 18-65 years who received the Ad26.COV2.S COVID-19 vaccine or a placebo.

The V gene is TRBV2, the J gene TRBJ2-5; possible D gene TRBD2, 6 bases. Germline CDR1 is SNHLY and CDR2 is FYNNEI. The V end lost 11 bases, the J end lost 0 bases, and 13 bases lay between the germline ends. The CDR3 runs to 13 residues. The CDR3 sequence: CARRDFYQETQYF. The CDR3 DNA reads as TGTGCCCGGCGGGACTTTTACCAAGAGACCCAGTACTTC.

This rearrangement joins TRBV11-2 to TRBJ1-3; no firm D call. Germline-derived CDR1 and CDR2 are SGHAT and FQNNGV. This CDR3 contains 16 residues. V was pared by 4 bases and J by 0 bases, with 13 bases between. In DNA, the CDR3 is TGTGCCAGCAGCTCGGGGAGGAGAAACTCTGGAAACACCATATATTTT. This sequence encodes CASSSGRRNSGNTIYF. The full variable domain, in which reference TRBV11-2 and TRBJ1-3 provide the parts outside the CDR3, is EAGVAQSPRYKIIEKRQSVAFWCNPISGHATLYWYQQILGQGPKLLIQFQNNGVVDDSQLPKDRFSAERLKGVDSTLKIQPAKLEDSAVYLCASSSGRRNSGNTIYFGEGSWLTVV.

The chain couples TRBV4-3 to TRBJ1-3; no firm D call. V gave up 2 bases and J gave up 0 bases, with 5 bases separating them. The CDR3 has 14 residues. Germline V gene sequence: CDR1 LGHNA, CDR2 YSLEER. The CDR3 bases are TGCGCCAGCAGCCAAATCAGCTCTGGAAACACCATATATTTT. Protein sequence: CASSQISSGNTIYF.

The chain has TRBV5-6 and TRBJ1-1; D unresolved. Between the trimmed V and J ends, which lost 4 bases and 9 bases, there was a span of 28 bases. Germline CDR1 is SGHDT and CDR2 is YYEEEE. There are 17 residues in the CDR3. CDR3 nucleotide sequence: TGTGCCAGCAGCATAGGACTATCCTATAACGGGCTTGTTCAAGCTTTCTTT. Translated: CASSIGLSYNGLVQAFF. Supplemented by reference TRBV5-6 and TRBJ1-1, the full variable domain reads DAGVTQSPTHLIKTRGQQVTLRCSPKSGHDTVSWYQQALGQGPQFIFQYYEEEERQRGNFPDRFSGHQFPNYSSELNVNALLLGDSALYLCASSIGLSYNGLVQAFFGQGTRLTVV.

The chain uses TRBV7-9 and TRBJ2-3; the D is unclear. Between the trimmed V and J ends, which lost 3 bases and 5 bases, there was a span of 12 bases. Germline V lookup: CDR1 SEHNR, CDR2 FQNEAQ (reference sequence). The CDR3 spans 14 residues. The CDR3 region is CASSLDRSRDTQYF. For the CDR3, the DNA is TGTGCCAGCAGCTTGGACCGTAGCCGAGATACGCAGTATTTT.

In this sample, this clone turned up a few times. V usage is TRBV7-9 and J usage is TRBJ2-3; D is unresolved. V dropped 5 bases and J dropped 2 bases, with 14 bases sitting between them. The CDR3 runs 15 residues. Looked up from germline, CDR1 is SEHNR and CDR2 is FQNEAQ (reference sequence). The CDR3 DNA is TGTGCCAGCAGCCTTAGAGCGACTCCCACAGATACGCAGTATTTT. Encoded protein: CASSLRATPTDTQYF. Complete variable domain (other parts from reference TRBV7-9 and TRBJ2-3): DTGVSQNPRHKITKRGQNVTFRCDPISEHNRLYWYRQTLGQGPEFLTYFQNEAQLEKSRLLSDRFSAERPKGSFSTLEIQRTEQGDSAMYLCASSLRATPTDTQYFGPGTRLTVL.

V usage is TRBV24-1 and J usage is TRBJ2-3; a possible D gene is TRBD2 (6 bases). Germline CDR1 is KGHDR and CDR2 is SFDVKD. V was clipped by 3 bases and J by 6 bases, with 12 bases between them. This CDR3 contains 14 residues. DNA of the CDR3: TGTGCCACCAGTGATACGGGAGTTAGGGATACGCAGTATTTT. It specifies CATSDTGVRDTQYF.

This clone was detected a few times. V is TRBV19 and J is TRBJ2-7, with a possible D match to TRBD1 (6 bases). Germline V gives CDR1 LNHDA, CDR2 SQIVND (reference sequence). The V end was cut by 6 bases, the J end by 0 bases, with 12 bases between. CDR3 size: 14 residues. The CDR3 nucleotides read TGTGCCAGTAGCGAAACAGGGAGCTCCTACGAGCAGTACGTC. The encoded protein is CASSETGSSYEQYV.

The rearrangement uses TRBV15 and TRBJ2-3; D could derive from TRBD1 or TRBD2 (5 bases each). Germline V gene lookup returns CDR1 LNHNV and CDR2 YYDKDF (reference sequence). There are 16 residues in the CDR3. Trimming cost V 1 base and J 1 base, with 12 bases left between them. For the CDR3, the DNA is TGTGCCACCAGCAGAGTTTCGAGGGGAGGCACAGATACGCAGTATTTT. The encoded protein is CATSRVSRGGTDTQYF.

This clone was seen a single time. The chain uses TRBV7-7 and TRBJ2-2; TRBD1 aligns across 9 bases. The V segment lost 4 bases and the J segment 7 bases; nucleotides outside the gene matches: 10. The CDR3 runs 16 residues. Germline assignment: CDR1 SSHAT and CDR2 FNYEAQ (reference sequence). CDR3 amino acids: CASSSLPGQGIGELFF. The CDR3 DNA reads TGTGCCAGCAGCTCCCTCCCGGGACAGGGAATCGGGGAGCTGTTTTTT.

The rearrangement links TRBV11-2 to TRBJ2-3, with unresolved D. Trimming shortened V by 2 bases and J by 2 bases, and 11 bases separated the two germline ends. Germline CDR1 and CDR2: SGHAT and FQNNGV. This CDR3 contains 15 residues. The CDR3 DNA sequence: TGTGCCAGCAGCTTACCGGGCCCCATCACAGATACGCAGTATTTT. Translating gives CASSLPGPITDTQYF.

This clone has just one count. One end of the junction does not line up with germline, which may come from a read error. The J gene is TRBJ2-5, the V gene TRBV7-7; perhaps D is TRBD1 or TRBD2 (5 bases each). The CDR3 sequence is 15 residues long. Germline assignment: CDR1 SSHAT and CDR2 FNYEAQ (reference sequence). The CDR3 sequence: CASSLSGRRGETQYF. The CDR3, as DNA: TGTGCTAGCAGCTTATCGGGACGGAGAGGAGAGACCCAGTACTTC.

This chain connects TRBV7-3 to TRBJ2-7; D remains unclear. The CDR3 runs to 13 residues. In germline, CDR1 is SGHTA, CDR2 FQGTGA. V was cut by 1 base and J by 2 bases, with 6 bases left in between. The CDR3 reads CASSLNYAYEQYF. CDR3 DNA sequence: TGTGCCAGCAGCTTAAACTATGCCTACGAGCAGTACTTC.

The rearrangement uses TRBV7-2 and TRBJ2-7; 10 bases are shared with TRBD2. The CDR3 covers 16 residues. V dropped 5 bases and J dropped 4; count of bases not matched to a gene: 11. Germline assignment: CDR1 SGHTA and CDR2 FQGNSA. CDR3 amino acids: CASSEIAGGPLYEQYV. The DNA for the CDR3 is TGTGCCAGCAGCGAAATAGCGGGAGGTCCCCTTTACGAGCAGTACGTC.

Notes on this clone: At the DNA level, this CDR3 is encoded by other sequences in the same sample as well. The V gene is TRBV18, the J gene TRBJ2-1, with D tentatively TRBD2 (6 bases). Trimming pared 1 base from V and 1 base from J, leaving 8 bases between. CDR1 and CDR2 (germline): KGHSH, LQKENI. This CDR3 comprises 15 residues. CDR3 bases: TGTGCCAGCTCACCACTGGGGGGATCCTACAATGAGCAGTTCTTC. Translating it yields CASSPLGGSYNEQFF. The whole variable domain, filled in from reference TRBV18 and TRBJ2-1, reads NAGVMQNPRHLVRRRGQEARLRCSPMKGHSHVYWYRQLPEEGLKFMVYLQKENIIDESGMPKERFSAEFPKEGPSILRIQQVVRGDSAAYFCASSPLGGSYNEQFFGPGTRLTVL.

This clone was observed a single time. The chain joins TRBV24-1 to TRBJ2-5; 7 bases map to TRBD1. The CDR3 totals 16 residues. The germline gives CDR1 KGHDR, CDR2 SFDVKD. The trim removed 4 bases at V and 0 bases at J, leaving 7 bases unmatched. CDR3 sequence reads: CATSDPGDSHQETQYF. CDR3 in DNA: TGTGCCACCAGTGACCCCGGGGACAGCCACCAAGAGACCCAGTACTTC.

This clone is a singleton in its sample. The rearrangement links TRBV13 to TRBJ2-3; D is unresolved. V was trimmed by 1 base and J by 2 bases, leaving 13 bases between them. Germline loops: CDR1 PRHDT, CDR2 FYEKMQ (reference sequence). The CDR3 length is 16 residues. The CDR3 sequence is CASSLADTRPTDTQYF. As DNA, the CDR3 is TGTGCCAGCAGCTTAGCCGATACCAGACCCACAGATACGCAGTATTTT.

This chain uses TRBV9 with TRBJ1-5; 7 bases align to TRBD1. V shed 5 bases and J 4 bases; nucleotides not matched to a gene: 3. Germline V gives CDR1 SGDLS, CDR2 YYNGEE. This CDR3 contains 13 residues. In nucleotides, the CDR3 is TGTGCCAGCAGGAAGGGACAGAATCAGCCCCAGCATTTT. Amino acids: CASRKGQNQPQHF.

For the CDR3, the DNA is TGCGCCAGCAGATCTCAGACAGGGGGCTTCGGAAACATTCAGTACTTC. Protein product: CASRSQTGGFGNIQYF. The chain employs TRBV10-2 and TRBJ2-4, with TRBD1 identical over 10 bases. The ends lost 6 bases at V and 6 bases at J; junction bases unmatched: 11. The CDR3 is 16 residues long. Germline V gene lookup returns CDR1 WSHSY and CDR2 SAAADI.

The V gene is TRBV7-2, the J gene TRBJ2-5, with D possibly being TRBD2 (6 bases). This CDR3 has 16 residues. V was clipped by 0 bases and J by 1 base, with 12 bases between them. Germline assignment: CDR1 SGHTA and CDR2 FQGNSA. The CDR3 nucleotides read TGTGCCAGCAGCTTAGCGCGGGACTGGCTCCAAGAGACCCAGTACTTC. It translates to CASSLARDWLQETQYF.

This rearrangement joins TRBV4-3 to TRBJ2-3, with 10 positions matching TRBD2. The germline V gene encodes CDR1 LGHNA and CDR2 YSLEER. The length of the CDR3 is 16 residues. V was clipped by 4 bases and J by 2 bases; unmatched bases: 6. DNA for the CDR3: TGCGCCAGCAGCCGTTCTAGCGGGGGAATCACAGATACGCAGTATTTT. It specifies CASSRSSGGITDTQYF.

The chain has TRBV9 and TRBJ2-5; D call uncertain. V was trimmed by 0 bases and J by 3 bases, leaving 9 bases between them. Germline V lookup: CDR1 SGDLS, CDR2 YYNGEE. The CDR3 runs to 14 residues. Here the CDR3 DNA reads TGTGCCAGCAGCGTAGGGACCGTAGAAGAGACCCAGTACTTC. This gives the protein CASSVGTVEETQYF. Filled out from reference TRBV9 and TRBJ2-5, the complete variable domain reads DSGVTQTPKHLITATGQRVTLRCSPRSGDLSVYWYQQSLDQGLQFLIQYYNGEERAKGNILERFSAQQFPDLHSELNLSSLELGDSALYFCASSVGTVEETQYFGPGTRLLVL.

The chain has TRBV15 and TRBJ1-2; no reliable D call. The CDR3 sequence is 12 residues long. The V gene lost 0 bases and the J gene lost 7 bases, with 6 bases spanning the gap. Germline CDR1 and CDR2: LNHNV and YYDKDF (reference sequence). The CDR3 reads CATSRDFGGYTF. DNA of the CDR3: TGTGCCACCAGCAGAGATTTCGGTGGCTACACCTTC.

V gene TRBV7-9 combines with J gene TRBJ2-5, with 7 bases aligning to TRBD1. The germline V gene has CDR1 SEHNR and CDR2 FQNEAQ (reference sequence). There are 18 residues in the CDR3. After removal of 6 bases from V and 1 base from J, the junction contained 17 bases not matched to a gene. Here the CDR3 DNA reads TGTGCCAGCAGACCCCGGAGAGCAGGGGGTAAGGGCCAAGAGACCCAGTACTTC. It is translated as CASRPRRAGGKGQETQYF.

The chain couples TRBV9 to TRBJ1-1; D perhaps matches TRBD1 (5 bases). Trimming shortened V by 6 bases and J by 0 bases, and 15 bases separated the two germline ends. From germline, CDR1 is SGDLS and CDR2 YYNGEE. The CDR3 length is 15 residues. In DNA form, the CDR3 reads TGTGCCAGCACCGACAGCGGGGGTATGAACACTGAAGCTTTCTTT. It specifies CASTDSGGMNTEAFF.